This paragraph covers one TCR beta chain sequence. This sample was taken from a study of blood T cell repertoires in COVID-19. Study-wide context: COVID-19 samples from acute and convalescent phases originated in the United States, Italy and Spain. Nucleic acid was either cDNA or gDNA, and it came from T cells, B-cell-depleted T cells, or PBMCs.

Per the original data handling: Nucleated cell number was recorded as an estimate derived from reference gene primer amplification. Assay: immunoSEQ multiplex PCR; the TCRdb copy retains only in-frame clones and omits some. The V and J calls and clone size were taken over from that table, and D and trimming were inferred from the DNA. The table records about 50,000 clones, 76% of them present only once. The germline V gene encodes CDR1 GTSNPN and CDR2 SVGIG (reference sequence). This CDR3 contains 14 residues. Trimming cost V 0 bases and J 7 bases, with 15 bases left between them. The rearrangement links TRBV30 to TRBJ1-2; a weak D match, TRBD1 (6 bases). Sample: peripheral blood. The TCR originated in a man aged 45 to 65 with active or convalescent COVID-19. The CDR3 sequence: CAWSVVRGARGYTF. CDR3 in DNA: TGTGCCTGGAGTGTAGTCAGGGGAGCGCGTGGCTACACCTTC.